These T cell receptor beta chains were read from a single sample in a study of cytomegalovirus exposure and HLA in healthy donors. Here immunoSEQ multiplex PCR was the method, and the copy in TCRdb shows in-frame clones only, minus some. The sample consists of some 130,000 clones, roughly 72% of them appearing once. Sequencing was done on a sample of PBMCs. These receptors came from a male donor in good health and CMV-seronegative. CDR3s include the opening cysteine and the closing phenylalanine or tryptophan. D genes are given only for firm matches. Size tells how often a clone was seen (once, few, many) or the class of an expanded clone, and some rows leave it out.

J gene	clone size	D gene	V gene	CDR3 length	CDR3 protein	CDR3 DNA
TRBJ2-2	-	TRBD2	TRBV5-1	13	CASSRWGGGELFF	TGCGCCAGCAGCCGCTGGGGGGGCGGGGAGCTGTTTTTT
TRBJ2-1	-	-	TRBV7-2	15	CASSLALEAYNEQFF	TGTGCCAGCAGCTTAGCCCTAGAGGCCTACAATGAGCAGTTCTTC
TRBJ2-5	-	-	TRBV7-2	14	CASSTDSVQETQYF	TGTGCCAGCAGCACGGACAGCGTTCAAGAGACCCAGTACTTC
TRBJ1-5	-	-	TRBV28	15	CASSLERGGNQPQHF	TGTGCCAGCAGTTTGGAAAGGGGGGGAAATCAGCCCCAGCATTTT
TRBJ1-6	-	TRBD1	TRBV7-9	14	CASSSGGLNSPLHF	TGTGCCAGCAGCTCAGGGGGCCTTAATTCACCCCTCCACTTT
TRBJ2-3	-	-	TRBV2	14	CASSDLEDTDTQYF	TGTGCCAGCAGTGATTTGGAGGACACAGATACGCAGTATTTT
TRBJ2-1	-	TRBD1	TRBV4-1	15	CASSQLTGGKNEQFF	TGCGCCAGCAGCCAATTGACAGGGGGTAAGAATGAGCAGTTCTTC
TRBJ2-3	once	TRBD2	TRBV29-1	15	CSVGASGGQTDTQYF	TGCAGCGTTGGGGCTAGCGGGGGTCAAACAGATACGCAGTATTTT
TRBJ1-1	-	-	TRBV5-6	16	CASSSISDRMNTEAFF	TGTGCCAGCAGCTCGATCAGCGACAGGATGAACACTGAAGCTTTCTTT
TRBJ1-2	-	-	TRBV7-2	15	CASSWNDRAGYGYTF	TGTGCCAGCAGCTGGAACGACCGGGCGGGGTATGGCTACACCTTC
TRBJ1-6	few	-	TRBV28	13	CASFVGLNSPLHF	TGTGCCAGCTTTGTCGGACTTAATTCACCCCTCCACTTT
TRBJ2-2	-	TRBD1	TRBV5-1	19	CASSYKAGQGTPNTGELFF	TGCGCCAGCAGCTATAAGGCGGGACAGGGGACTCCGAACACCGGGGAGCTGTTTTTT
TRBJ2-7	once	-	TRBV4-3	13	CASSRGRAFEQYF	TGCGCCAGCAGCCGAGGCAGGGCTTTCGAGCAGTACTTC
TRBJ2-3	few	TRBD2	TRBV6-1	15	CASTGLAGGADTQYF	TGTGCCAGCACCGGACTAGCGGGAGGGGCAGATACGCAGTATTTT
TRBJ2-3	once	TRBD2	TRBV6-6	15	CASTTSGRTTDTQYF	TGTGCCAGCACCACTAGCGGGAGAACCACAGATACGCAGTATTTT
TRBJ2-3	-	-	TRBV5-1	15	CASSYRQGLTDTQYF	TGCGCCAGCAGCTACAGACAGGGACTCACAGATACGCAGTATTTT
TRBJ1-5	-	-	TRBV7-8	14	CASSPGGRDQPQHF	TGTGCCAGCAGCCCGGGGGGACGGGATCAGCCCCAGCATTTT
TRBJ2-1	-	-	TRBV5-5	13	CASSAGLYNEQFF	TGTGCCAGCAGCGCCGGACTCTACAATGAGCAGTTCTTC
TRBJ1-3	-	-	TRBV18	15	CASSPKSSSGNTIYF	TGTGCCAGCTCACCAAAGTCCAGCTCTGGAAACACCATATATTTT
TRBJ2-7	-	TRBD1	TRBV7-9	13	CSSSLGPQGGLNF	TGTTCCAGCAGCTTAGGGCCACAGGGGGGTTTAAACTTC
TRBJ2-1	few	TRBD1	TRBV5-8	15	CASSNHRGPGNEQFF	TGTGCCAGCAGCAACCACAGGGGGCCAGGCAATGAGCAGTTCTTC
TRBJ2-7	-	TRBD2	TRBV11-2	13	CASSRRGGYEQYF	TGTGCCAGCAGCCGTCGGGGGGGTTACGAGCAGTACTTC
TRBJ1-1	-	-	TRBV7-9	15	CASSPGTGMNTEAFF	TGTGCCAGCAGCCCCGGAACAGGGATGAACACTGAAGCTTTCTTT
TRBJ2-7	few	-	TRBV7-7	11	CASSSRVEQYF	TGTGCTAGCAGCTCTAGAGTCGAGCAGTACTTC
TRBJ2-7	-	TRBD2	TRBV5-1	15	CASSIGLADSYEQYF	TGCGCCAGCAGCATCGGACTAGCGGACTCCTACGAGCAGTACTTC
TRBJ2-5	-	TRBD2	TRBV18	17	CASSPSQRGVRQETQYF	TGTGCCAGCTCACCGAGCCAGCGGGGGGTTCGTCAGGAGACCCAGTACTTC
TRBJ2-5	once	-	TRBV9	18	CASSVSARGIGNQETQYF	TGTGCCAGCAGCGTATCAGCTAGGGGGATCGGGAACCAAGAGACCCAGTACTTC
TRBJ2-7	-	-	TRBV29-1	13	CSASSRSGYEQYF	TGCAGCGCCTCCTCTAGGTCGGGCTACGAGCAGTACTTC
TRBJ1-6	-	TRBD1	TRBV27	17	CASSPRLRDRENSPLHF	TGTGCCAGCAGTCCACGTCTCCGGGACAGGGAGAATTCACCCCTCCACTTT
TRBJ2-7	-	-	TRBV20-1	11	CSVLGTYEQYF	TGCAGTGTTCTCGGGACTTACGAGCAGTACTTC
TRBJ2-1	-	TRBD2	TRBV15	16	CATSRDTGLVNNEQFF	TGTGCCACCAGCAGAGACACGGGACTAGTAAACAATGAGCAGTTCTTC
TRBJ1-1	-	TRBD1	TRBV18	19	CASSPIRTGKTALNTEAFF	TGTGCCAGCTCACCGATCCGGACAGGGAAGACGGCCCTGAACACTGAAGCTTTCTTT
TRBJ2-1	-	TRBD1	TRBV5-6	15	CASSLTGTGGLEQFF	TGTGCCAGCAGCCTAACGGGGACAGGGGGGTTGGAACAGTTCTTC
TRBJ2-3	-	-	TRBV7-9	14	CSSSLVIDADTQYF	TGTTCCAGCAGCTTAGTCATAGATGCGGATACGCAGTATTTT
TRBJ2-5	-	TRBD2	TRBV27	17	CASRALAGGLYQETQYF	TGTGCCAGCAGAGCACTAGCGGGGGGGTTGTACCAAGAGACCCAATACTTC
TRBJ2-1	-	TRBD1	TRBV5-1	16	CASSSGPGQGFDEQFF	TGCGCCAGCAGCTCAGGACCGGGACAGGGGTTCGATGAGCAGTTCTTC
TRBJ2-4	few	-	TRBV7-2	13	CASSSDIKNIQYF	TGTGCCAGCAGCTCGGACATAAAAAACATTCAGTACTTC
TRBJ1-1	-	-	TRBV28	13	CASTSLSLTEAFF	TGTGCCAGCACCTCCTTATCCCTGACTGAAGCTTTCTTT
TRBJ1-1	-	-	TRBV7-8	14	CASSLLSHTGEAFF	TGTGCCAGCAGCTTATTGTCCCACACAGGGGAAGCTTTCTTT
TRBJ1-4	once	-	TRBV4-1	15	CASSQEAGRGEKLFF	TGCGCCAGCAGCCAAGAGGCAGGGCGAGGTGAAAAACTGTTTTTT
TRBJ1-1	-	-	TRBV4-2	16	CASSQDGGRGNTEAFF	TGTGCCAGCAGCCAAGACGGTGGCAGGGGGAACACTGAAGCTTTCTTT
TRBJ2-2	-	-	TRBV5-4	15	CASSSFSKRAGELFF	TGTGCCAGCAGTTCCTTTTCGAAGCGGGCCGGGGAGCTGTTTTTT